This T cell receptor beta chain was sequenced for a study of cytomegalovirus exposure and HLA in healthy donors. This CDR3 has 17 amino acids. V dropped 4 bases and J dropped 2; count of bases not matched to a gene: 13. From germline, CDR1 is SGDLS and CDR2 YYNGEE. PCR involved 60 Vbeta and 13 Jbeta primers. Measured with immunoSEQ multiplex PCR; TCRdb has only the in-frame clones, and not every one. The sample records 84,000 or so clones, more than 60% being singletons. This clone was seen a single time. What it binds is unknown. The sample carries other DNA sequences with the same CDR3. Study observations and caveats: Earlier analysis yielded a pattern in which most TCR beta V segments were productive about 87% or about 30% of the time. The analysis excluded some indistinguishable V segments, including TRBV6-2 and TRBV6-3. In a later analysis, TCR beta V- and J-gene trimming was associated with a missense DCLRE1C variant. The study labeled 150 to 200 TCR beta chains cytomegalovirus-associated.

The sequenced material came from PBMCs. This rearrangement joins TRBV9 to TRBJ2-7; 9 bases are a match to TRBD1. The TCR was taken from a human donor in good health. Here the CDR3 reads CASSSRQGQGGAYEQYF. The CDR3, as DNA: TGTGCCAGCAGCTCTAGGCAGGGACAGGGAGGAGCCTACGAGCAGTACTTC. The full variable domain, rest sourced from reference TRBV9 and TRBJ2-7, is DSGVTQTPKHLITATGQRVTLRCSPRSGDLSVYWYQQSLDQGLQFLIQYYNGEERAKGNILERFSAQQFPDLHSELNLSSLELGDSALYFCASSSRQGQGGAYEQYFGPGTRLTVT.